These T cell receptor beta chains were read from a single sample in a study of T cell responses to AZD1222 COVID-19 vaccine. Clones were read by immunoSEQ multiplex PCR, and TCRdb kept only the in-frame ones, dropping some. The sample comprises about 150,000 clones, about 93% of which are singletons, and over 0.95% rests with the top ten. The source was peripheral blood, collected on day 0 of AZD1222 vaccination. These receptors all come from an adult in good health. Both conserved end residues are part of each CDR3. D genes are given only for firm matches. Clone size appears in some rows only: once, few, many, or a class for an expanded clone.

abundance	v_gene	d_gene	j_gene	CDR3aa	CDR3nt
NA	TRBV7-9	NA	TRBJ1-1	CASSLVLTEAFF	TGTGCCAGCAGCTTAGTGCTCACTGAAGCTTTCTTT
NA	TRBV19	NA	TRBJ2-1	CASSIGTRSVNEQFF	TGTGCCAGTAGTATCGGGACACGCTCAGTCAATGAGCAGTTCTTC
NA	TRBV5-1	TRBD2	TRBJ2-5	CASSYAGDRETQYF	TGCGCCAGCAGCTATGCGGGGGATAGGGAGACCCAGTACTTC
NA	TRBV7-3	NA	TRBJ2-5	CASSLGTRETQYF	TGTGCCAGCAGCTTAGGGACGCGGGAGACCCAGTACTTC
NA	TRBV6-5	NA	TRBJ1-1	CASRGTALITEAFF	TGTGCCAGCAGAGGGACGGCTTTGATCACTGAAGCTTTCTTT
NA	TRBV6-1	NA	TRBJ1-2	CASREANGGSYGYTF	TGTGCCAGCCGTGAAGCTAACGGGGGGAGCTATGGCTACACCTTC
NA	TRBV5-4	TRBD2	TRBJ2-1	CASSAGYGIGGGIRGNEQFF	TGTGCCAGCAGCGCCGGCTATGGCATAGGCGGGGGGATTAGAGGAAATGAGCAGTTCTTC
NA	TRBV18	TRBD2	TRBJ2-1	CASSPTSGGAGEQFF	TGTGCCAGCTCACCCACTAGCGGGGGGGCCGGTGAGCAGTTCTTC
NA	TRBV9	TRBD1	TRBJ1-2	CASSPRTGGRDGYTF	TGTGCCAGCAGCCCTCGGACAGGGGGCAGGGATGGCTACACCTTC
NA	TRBV5-4	TRBD1	TRBJ1-2	CASSFDRDYGYTF	TGTGCCAGCAGCTTCGACAGGGACTATGGCTACACCTTC
NA	TRBV6-5	TRBD2	TRBJ2-3	CASSRGGREDTQYF	TGTGCCAGCAGTCGAGGCGGGAGGGAAGATACGCAGTATTTT
NA	TRBV28	TRBD1	TRBJ1-2	CVIGTGTSGVYGYTF	TGTGTCATAGGGACAGGGACATCTGGTGTTTATGGCTACACCTTC
NA	TRBV4-1	NA	TRBJ1-5	CASSPTRGNQPQHF	TGCGCCAGCAGCCCTACACGGGGCAATCAGCCCCAGCATTTT
NA	TRBV19	NA	TRBJ1-6	CASTGSSYNSPLHF	TGTGCCAGTACCGGGAGCTCCTATAATTCACCCCTCCACTTT
NA	TRBV28	TRBD1	TRBJ1-2	CATLRTGEYGYTF	TGTGCCACCCTCCGGACAGGGGAGTATGGCTACACCTTC
NA	TRBV3-1/TRBV3-2	NA	TRBJ1-1	CASSQVEGVTEAFF	TGTGCCAGCAGCCAAGTAGAGGGGGTAACTGAAGCTTTCTTT
NA	TRBV19	NA	TRBJ2-2	CASSIISAGGGRGKTGELFF	TGTGCCAGTAGTATTATCTCCGCTGGGGGCGGCAGGGGCAAAACCGGGGAGCTGTTTTTT
NA	TRBV9	NA	TRBJ1-1	CASSVVRGSLEAFF	TGTGCCAGCAGCGTAGTTCGTGGGTCCCTTGAAGCTTTCTTT
NA	TRBV24-1	TRBD1	TRBJ2-5	CATTGTGGIRETQYF	TGTGCCACAACCGGGACAGGGGGTATCAGGGAGACCCAGTACTTC
NA	TRBV29-1	TRBD2	TRBJ2-1	CSVGYSSGRVSEQFF	TGCAGCGTTGGATATTCTAGCGGGAGAGTCAGTGAGCAGTTCTTC
NA	TRBV24-1	NA	TRBJ1-1	CATSDLKGHGTEAFF	TGTGCCACCAGTGATCTCAAGGGTCATGGAACTGAAGCTTTCTTT
NA	TRBV7-9	NA	TRBJ1-1	CASSLNSGGLAEAFF	TGTGCCAGCAGCTTAAATTCGGGGGGATTAGCTGAAGCTTTCTTT
NA	TRBV29-1	NA	TRBJ1-3	CSVVAQGGNTIYF	TGCAGCGTTGTGGCACAGGGTGGAAACACCATATATTTT
once	TRBV19	TRBD1	TRBJ1-1	CASSMWAGQGEFWIPPEAFF	TGTGCCAGTAGTATGTGGGCCGGCCAGGGGGAGTTTTGGATCCCCCCTGAAGCTTTCTTT
NA	TRBV7-9	NA	TRBJ2-2	CASSLAGKGTGELFF	TGTGCCAGCAGCTTAGCGGGGAAGGGCACCGGGGAGCTGTTTTTT
NA	TRBV7-2	NA	TRBJ1-6	CASSLGSTYKTPLHF	TGTGCCAGCAGCTTAGGGTCCACTTATAAAACACCCCTCCACTTT
few	TRBV6-4	NA	TRBJ2-2	CASSDHLDFRGTGELFF	TGTGCCAGCAGTGACCATCTCGACTTCAGGGGAACCGGGGAGCTGTTTTTT
NA	TRBV7-8	NA	TRBJ1-6	CATGLNNSPLHF	TGTGCCACCGGACTGAATAATTCACCCCTCCACTTT
NA	TRBV18	NA	TRBJ2-3	CASSPRTSGTPSTDTQYF	TGTGCCAGCTCACCACGAACTTCCGGGACACCCAGCACAGATACGCAGTATTTT